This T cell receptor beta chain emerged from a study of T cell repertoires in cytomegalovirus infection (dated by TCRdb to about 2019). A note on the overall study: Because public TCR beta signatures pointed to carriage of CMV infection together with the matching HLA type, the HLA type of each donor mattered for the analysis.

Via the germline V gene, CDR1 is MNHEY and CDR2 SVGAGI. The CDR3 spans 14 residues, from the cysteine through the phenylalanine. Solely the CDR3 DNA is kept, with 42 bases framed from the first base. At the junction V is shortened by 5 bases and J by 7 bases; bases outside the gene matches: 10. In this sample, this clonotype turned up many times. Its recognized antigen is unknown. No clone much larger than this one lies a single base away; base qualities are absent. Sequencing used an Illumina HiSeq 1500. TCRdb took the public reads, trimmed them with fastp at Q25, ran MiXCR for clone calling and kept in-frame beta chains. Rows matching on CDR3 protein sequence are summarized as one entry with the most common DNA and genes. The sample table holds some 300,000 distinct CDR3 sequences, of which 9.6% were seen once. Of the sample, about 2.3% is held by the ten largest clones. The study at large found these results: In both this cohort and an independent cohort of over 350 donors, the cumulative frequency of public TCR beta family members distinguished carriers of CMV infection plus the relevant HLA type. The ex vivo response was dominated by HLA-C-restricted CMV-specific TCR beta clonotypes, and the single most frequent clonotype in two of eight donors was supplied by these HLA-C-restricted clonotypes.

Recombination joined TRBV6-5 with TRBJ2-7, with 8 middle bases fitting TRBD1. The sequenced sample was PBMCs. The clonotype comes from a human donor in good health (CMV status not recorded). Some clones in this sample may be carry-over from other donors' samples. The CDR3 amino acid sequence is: CASSPGQALREQYF. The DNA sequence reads TGTGCCAGCAGTCCGGGACAGGCACTAAGGGAGCAGTACTTC.